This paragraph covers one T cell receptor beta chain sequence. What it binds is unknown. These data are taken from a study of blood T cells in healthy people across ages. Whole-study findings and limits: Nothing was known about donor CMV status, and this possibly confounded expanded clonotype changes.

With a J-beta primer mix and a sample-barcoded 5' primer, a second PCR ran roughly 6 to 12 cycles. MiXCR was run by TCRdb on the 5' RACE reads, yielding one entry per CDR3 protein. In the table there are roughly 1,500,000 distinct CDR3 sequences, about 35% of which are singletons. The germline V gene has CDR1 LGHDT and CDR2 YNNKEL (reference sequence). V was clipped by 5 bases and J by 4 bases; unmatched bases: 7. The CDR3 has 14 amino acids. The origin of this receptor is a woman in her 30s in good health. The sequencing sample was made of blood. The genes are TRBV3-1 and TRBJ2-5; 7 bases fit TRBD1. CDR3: CASSYRQGRETQYF. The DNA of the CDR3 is TGTGCCAGCAGCTACCGACAGGGTAGAGAGACCCAGTACTTC.